The clone carrying this TCR beta chain was seen many times. The CDR3 extends over 15 amino acids. Germline lookup yields CDR1 SGHRS and CDR2 YFSETQ. V lost 4 bases and J 1 base, leaving 12 bases between the germline ends. TCRdb recomputed calls from the RT-PCR reads with MiXCR, one row per CDR3 protein. The data show about 700,000 distinct CDR3 sequences, 13% to 15% seen once. Specimen: memory CD4+ T cells from blood. V and J are TRBV5-1 and TRBJ2-1, with D unresolved. This sequence was found in a female donor in good health, serving as a healthy control. DNA for the CDR3: TGCGCCAGCAGCCTCCACCTGGGTTCCTACAATGAGCAGTTCTTC. Translation gives CASSLHLGSYNEQFF.